The rows below give T cell receptor beta chains drawn from one sample of a study of T-cell memory formation after mild COVID-19. A single record per CDR3 protein comes from TCRdb applying MiXCR to the 5' RACE reads. The data contain 340,000 or so distinct CDR3 sequences, 10% to 15% of them singletons. The material sequenced was PBMCs or a T cell subset sorted from them (not recorded which). The receptors shown here come from a young man who had mild COVID-19 (a few samples of this study predate the infection). Cell type and time point are not known. The CDR3 runs from the conserved cysteine through the conserved F or W. The D gene is left open where the match is weak. Some rows have no size entry. The others give once, few or many, or a class for an expanded clone.

v_gene	j_gene	len	d_gene	abundance	CDR3aa	CDR3nt
TRBV18	TRBJ2-1	15	.	few	CASSQQPVGDNEQFF	TGTGCCAGCTCACAACAGCCCGTTGGGGACAATGAGCAGTTCTTC
TRBV3-1	TRBJ1-1	17	.	.	CASSQDRTGPGLGEAFF	TGTGCCAGCAGCCAAGATAGAACAGGGCCAGGACTGGGAGAAGCTTTCTTT
TRBV5-1	TRBJ1-5	13	.	.	CASSRSPSQPQHF	TGCGCCAGCAGTAGGTCCCCCAGCCAGCCCCAGCATTTT
TRBV6-1	TRBJ1-1	13	.	few	CACSVEQNTEAFF	TGTGCCTGCAGTGTCGAACAGAACACTGAAGCTTTCTTT
TRBV30	TRBJ1-5	14	.	.	CAWRPPGTAQPQHF	TGTGCCTGGAGGCCCCCCGGGACGGCTCAGCCCCAGCATTTT
TRBV5-5	TRBJ2-3	14	.	.	CASSLEGNTDTQYF	TGTGCCAGCAGCTTGGAAGGGAACACAGATACGCAGTATTTT
TRBV4-1	TRBJ2-3	17	TRBD2	few	CASSQRLAASSTDTQYF	TGCGCCAGCAGCCAACGACTAGCGGCCTCTAGCACAGATACGCAGTATTTT
TRBV7-2	TRBJ2-1	14	.	many	CASSSDSRYNEQFF	TGTGCCAGCAGTTCGGACAGTAGATACAATGAGCAGTTCTTC
TRBV7-9	TRBJ1-6	15	.	.	CASSGSPVYNSPLHF	TGTGCCAGCAGCGGCAGCCCGGTGTATAATTCACCCCTCCACTTT
TRBV5-4	TRBJ2-2	14	.	.	CASSLAGHTGELFF	TGTGCCAGCAGCTTGGCAGGGCACACCGGGGAGCTGTTTTTT
TRBV2	TRBJ2-7	15	.	many	CASRGEGTASYEQYF	TGTGCCAGCAGGGGGGAGGGGACAGCCTCCTACGAGCAGTACTTC
TRBV12-3/TRBV12-4	TRBJ2-3	15	.	few	CASSRLSSISDTQYF	TGTGCCAGCAGCCGGTTGAGTAGCATTTCAGATACGCAGTATTTT
TRBV20-1	TRBJ2-5	15	.	few	CSARDVQGGQETQYF	TGCAGTGCTAGAGATGTGCAGGGAGGTCAAGAGACCCAGTACTTC
TRBV11-2	TRBJ2-3	16	TRBD1	many	CASSLSGGSGTDTQYF	TGTGCCAGCAGCTTGTCAGGGGGCAGCGGCACAGATACGCAGTATTTT
TRBV10-3	TRBJ2-5	11	.	.	CATGQVETQYF	TGTGCCACGGGCCAAGTCGAGACCCAGTACTTC
TRBV3-1	TRBJ2-5	15	TRBD1	.	CASSQETGGQETQYF	TGTGCCAGCAGCCAGGAAACAGGGGGTCAAGAGACCCAGTACTTC
TRBV6-6	TRBJ2-5	15	TRBD2	.	CASSYLGGRRETQYF	TGTGCCAGCAGTTATCTGGGGGGGAGACGAGAGACCCAGTACTTC
TRBV7-9	TRBJ2-1	14	.	.	CASSFGRAGNEQFF	TGTGCCAGCAGCTTTGGACGGGCTGGCAATGAGCAGTTCTTC
TRBV4-2	TRBJ2-2	15	.	many	CASSQGGLTTGELFF	TGTGCCAGCAGCCAAGGAGGACTGACAACCGGGGAGCTGTTTTTT
TRBV19	TRBJ2-3	15	TRBD2	many	CASAPSGGLADTQYF	TGTGCCAGTGCCCCTAGCGGGGGCCTCGCGGATACGCAGTATTTT
TRBV7-9	TRBJ2-5	17	.	.	CASSSVGTGGSRETQYF	TGTGCCAGCAGCTCGGTCGGTACGGGGGGCTCGCGGGAGACCCAGTACTTC
TRBV7-2	TRBJ1-5	16	.	.	CASSLLGGRINQPQHF	TGTGCCAGCAGCTTACTTGGCGGGAGGATCAATCAGCCCCAGCATTTT
TRBV7-2	TRBJ1-5	13	.	few	CASSVRGDQAQHF	TGTGCCAGCAGCGTAAGGGGGGATCAAGCCCAGCATTTT
TRBV20-1	TRBJ2-2	11	.	.	CSAMAIGELFF	TGCAGTGCTATGGCGATAGGGGAGCTGTTTTTT
TRBV18	TRBJ1-1	17	.	.	CASSPGEIGQRYTEAFF	TGTGCCAGCTCACCAGGTGAAATTGGACAGCGGTACACTGAAGCTTTCTTT
TRBV5-1	TRBJ2-2	16	.	few	CASSFGSGVNTGELFF	TGCGCCAGCAGCTTCGGCTCGGGGGTAAACACCGGGGAGCTGTTTTTT
TRBV7-2	TRBJ1-5	15	.	.	CASSLGPAKNQPQHF	TGTGCCAGCAGCTTAGGTCCGGCCAAGAATCAGCCCCAGCATTTT
TRBV29-1	TRBJ1-1	13	.	many	CSVCRDLNTEAFF	TGCAGCGTTTGCCGGGACCTGAACACTGAAGCTTTCTTT
TRBV18	TRBJ2-2	15	TRBD2	many	CASSPKRGNTGELFF	TGTGCCAGCTCCCCCAAGCGGGGGAACACCGGGGAGCTGTTTTTT
TRBV14	TRBJ1-1	13	.	.	CASTYSLNTEAFF	TGTGCCAGCACTTATTCCTTGAACACTGAAGCTTTCTTT
TRBV14	TRBJ1-3	13	.	.	CASSQGGSPYKIF	TGTGCCAGCAGCCAAGGAGGAAGCCCATATAAGATATTT
TRBV20-1	TRBJ1-3	15	.	.	CSARSGSGSGNTIYF	TGCAGTGCTAGGTCCGGCAGCGGCTCTGGAAACACCATATATTTT
TRBV20-1	TRBJ1-2	13	TRBD1	.	CSASPGTGGGYTF	TGCAGTGCTTCCCCCGGGACAGGTGGCGGCTACACCTTC
TRBV5-1	TRBJ2-5	13	.	.	CASSSSPTETQYF	TGCGCCAGCAGCTCCAGCCCCACAGAGACCCAGTACTTC
TRBV7-2	TRBJ2-5	16	.	many	CASSLVRLSGKETQYF	TGTGCCAGCAGCTTAGTTCGTTTATCGGGAAAAGAGACCCAGTACTTC